The present TCR beta chain was sequenced within a study of regulatory T cells in long-lasting Graves disease (dated by TCRdb to about 2021). Looking at the study overall: Antithyroid drugs had been taken for less than 3 months by newly diagnosed Graves' disease patients. This study used TCR sequencing and RNA sequencing of peripheral blood to compare persistent Graves' disease patients against newly diagnosed Graves' disease patients. The study was registered as a clinical trial and conducted in China. TCR sequencing covered about 13 persistent and roughly 20 newly diagnosed Graves' disease patients, approximately 33 samples in total.

Study-wide findings and limitations: TRBV28, TRBJ1-2 and TRBJ2-5 were preferentially used in persistent disease, while TRBV20-1 and TRBJ2-1 were favored in newly diagnosed disease. As a limitation, the authors acknowledged that the small sample size may reduce accuracy. The study examined only peripheral blood because the primary lesion, thyroid tissue, could not be accessed. Only the TCR beta chain was sequenced and analyzed. Persistent Graves' disease patients showed lower TCR Shannon entropy and fewer highly expanded clones than newly diagnosed patients, suggesting clonal expansion. Persistent patients shared more public clonotypes among themselves (2,741) than newly diagnosed patients did (about 1,000).

This clonotype has ten or more counts. Its recognized antigen is unknown. No base quality information exists; no much larger clone differs at one position. In light of the paper, this sample's time point label describes: newly diagnosed GD, antithyroid drugs for less than 3 months. RNA was extracted from PBMCs in TRIzol for both TCR sequencing and RNA sequencing. The diagnosis of Graves' disease followed American Thyroid Association guidelines. Patients were recruited from an endocrinology department in Xi'an, China. From each patient, approximately 9.9 milliliters of peripheral blood was collected into an EDTA anticoagulant tube. Ficoll Paque Plus density gradient separation was used to isolate PBMCs, and no additional T cell sorting was done. An Agilent 2100 Bioanalyzer and agarose gel were used to assess RNA quality, and a NanoDrop 2000 was used to measure RNA concentration. There are 13 amino acids in the CDR3, from cysteine to phenylalanine inclusive. Only the CDR3 DNA stays, 39 bases, in frame from base 1. From V the trimming removes 11 bases and from J it removes 5 bases, while the gene matches leave 8 bases of the junction unaccounted for. Taken from the germline V gene, the CDR1 and CDR2 loops are MNHNS and SASEGT.

Library preparation used multiplex PCR. The reads were generated on an Illumina HiSeq 4000. iRepertoire HTBI primers and Arm-PCR amplification of CDR3 regions were used to construct TCR beta libraries. Before sequencing, the PCR products went through gel purification. On the study's bioinformatics: Gene usage analysis of CDR3 amino acid clonotypes used the 55 to 65 TRBV and some 15 TRBJ segments found across samples. COPE and FqMerger were used to merge the filtered high-quality paired reads into contigs. BLAST was used to align contigs to IMGT TRBV, TRBD and TRBJ reference genes, and CDR3 was defined according to IMGT. Highly expanded clones were defined as clonotypes with a frequency above 0.1%. Shannon entropy was used to measure repertoire diversity, and the Gini coefficient was used to measure V-J evenness. A clonotype was considered public if more than one individual shared it. Using fastp trimming at Q25 and MiXCR clonotype assembly, TCRdb reanalyzed the public sequencing data and kept in-frame beta chains. Each entry is one CDR3 protein sequence, shown with its most common DNA and genes. V and J calls and clone size were set by TCRdb, not the authors. The table for this sample lists over 200,000 distinct CDR3 sequences; about 16% of them were counted only once. Over 20% of the sample comes from the top ten.

The chain was built from TRBV6-1 and TRBJ1-4; 7 bases in between match TRBD1. Sequences were derived from peripheral blood mononuclear cells (PBMCs), sampled at new diagnosis, from a patient treated with antithyroid drugs. The TCR was taken from a female donor with Graves disease. The DNA is TGTGCCTCACAAAGGGACAGCAATGAAAAACTGTTTTTT. Its translation reads: CASQRDSNEKLFF.